This T cell receptor beta chain derives from a study of blood T cell repertoires in COVID-19. Study background: The study drew acute and convalescent COVID-19 samples from the United States, Italy and Spain. PBMCs, B-cell-depleted T cells, or T cells were the source of the cDNA or gDNA that made up the material.

Enrollment of patients from Seattle took place during active infection, with longitudinal follow-up. Authors' data handling: It was from reference gene primer amplification that nucleated cell counts were estimated. Profiled with immunoSEQ multiplex PCR; TCRdb holds only in-frame clones, not every one. V and J calls and clone size come straight from that table; D and trimming were deduced from the DNA. The sample lists hundreds of thousands of clones, 75% to 85% occurring once. The sequenced material came from peripheral blood. This TCR was recovered from a woman older than 75 with COVID-19, enrolled during active disease.

This chain's CDR3 is CASSPPAGTDTQYF. The CDR3 region has the DNA TGTGCCAGCTCGCCCCCCGCGGGCACAGATACGCAGTATTTT. V usage is TRBV18 and J usage is TRBJ2-3; D not resolved. The CDR3 spans 14 residues. CDR1 KGHSH and CDR2 LQKENI come from the germline V gene. V lost 6 bases and J lost 1, with 11 bases in between.